This T cell receptor (beta chain) was sequenced for a study of T cell responses to AZD1222 COVID-19 vaccine. Concerning this clone itself: Its antigen is undetermined.

TCRdb's copy holds only in-frame clones and misses some; the assay was immunoSEQ multiplex PCR. Among some 110,000 clones listed, around 89% were seen once. Study-level findings and limits: Only six individuals given AZD1222 were seropositive at baseline. Donors were largely white British and mainly female; clonal diversity was possibly underestimated. Variant regions that are unmutated are reportedly the target of nearly half of spike-specific TCRs.

Doses given second, at about 4 or about 12 weeks, were pooled. Between the trimmed V and J ends, which lost 6 bases and 0 bases, there was a span of 14 bases. Germline V CDR1 and CDR2: ENHRY, SYGVKD. The CDR3 is 15 residues long. The clonotype originates from an adult who received the AZD1222 COVID-19 vaccine. V gene TRBV10-3 combines with J gene TRBJ1-1, with D uncertain. The sample consisted of peripheral blood, taken 28 days after the second AZD1222 dose. The CDR3 DNA sequence: TGTGCCATCAGCAAGGGATCCCCTATGAACACTGAAGCTTTCTTT. Amino acids: CAISKGSPMNTEAFF.